Each of the 29 T cell receptor beta chains below was sequenced from the same sample in a study of blood T cells in healthy people across ages. A second 7 to 11 cycle PCR used barcoded and J-beta primers. One entry per CDR3 protein results from TCRdb running MiXCR on the 5' RACE reads. The sample includes approximately 810,000 distinct CDR3 sequences, more than 25% seen only once; the top ten take 17%. The specimen was blood. Source of these receptors: an elderly woman in good health.

About this clonotype itself: A read error may be the cause here, since a much bigger clone is one base away. V usage is TRBV25-1 and J usage is TRBJ2-3; TRBD1 matches 10 bases. The CDR3 is made up of 14 amino acids. Germline CDR1 and CDR2: MGHDK and SYGVNS. The CDR3 coding sequence is TGTGCCAGCGGGGGACAGGGGAACGCAGATATGCAGTATTTT. Protein sequence: CASGGQGNADMQYF.

This clonotype was recorded many times. The genes are TRBV7-2 and TRBJ2-3, with 7 positions matching TRBD2. Germline CDR1 is SGHTA and CDR2 is FQGNSA. The CDR3 runs to 15 residues. Trimming cost V 1 base and J 4 bases; bases outside gene matches: 5. Here the CDR3 DNA reads TGTGCCAGCAGCTTAGGGCGGGGGACGCCAGATACGCAGTATTTT. Protein product: CASSLGRGTPDTQYF. The full variable domain, completed using reference TRBV7-2 and TRBJ2-3, is GAGVSQSPSNKVTEKGKDVELRCDPISGHTALYWYRQSLGQGLEFLIYFQGNSAPDKSGLPSDRFSAERTGGSVSTLTIQRTQQEDSAVYLCASSLGRGTPDTQYFGPGTRLTVL.

This clonotype has only a few counts. This may arise from a read error, as a much more abundant clone is one base away. As DNA, the CDR3 is TGTGCCTGGAGTCGAGGGGGCTCCTGCGAGCAGTACTTC. Its protein product is CAWSRGGSCEQYF. The chain uses TRBV30 and TRBJ2-7; 7 nucleotides agree with TRBD1. The CDR3 sequence is 13 residues long. Germline V gene sequence: CDR1 GTSNPN, CDR2 SVGIG (reference sequence).

With respect to this clonotype: This CDR3 fails to terminate in the conserved phenylalanine or tryptophan, so it likely reflects a read error. The V gene is TRBV7-2, the J gene TRBJ2-1, with 13 nucleotides matching TRBD2. Germline CDR1 is SGHTA and CDR2 is FQGNSA. The CDR3 has 16 residues. V shed 8 bases, J shed 7 bases, and the junction held 11 bases outside the gene matches. The CDR3 bases are TGTGCCAGCGGCTACACGGGACTAGCGGGGATAAATGAGCAGTTCGTC. This sequence encodes CASGYTGLAGINEQFV.

Worth noting for this clonotype: Given a much more abundant clone one base away, this may be a read error. The chain couples TRBV6-1 to TRBJ2-1; D perhaps matches TRBD1 (6 bases). V lost 4 bases to trimming and J lost 8 bases, with 24 bases between them. This CDR3 is 17 amino acids long. Per the germline V gene, CDR1 is MNHNS and CDR2 is SASEGT. The CDR3 coding sequence is TGTGCCAGCAGTGTCCCTCCGGAACAGGGTAGTAGGGATGAGCAGTTCTTC. This encodes CASSVPPEQGSRDEQFF.

There are many counts of this clonotype. V and J are TRBV14 and TRBJ2-1; D is undetermined. The CDR3 sequence is 12 residues long. V was clipped by 4 bases and J by 13 bases, with 14 bases between them. Germline V gene sequence: CDR1 SGHDN, CDR2 FVKESK. This CDR3 reads CASSPSLPHQFF. As DNA, the CDR3 is TGTGCCAGCAGCCCTTCCCTCCCCCATCAGTTCTTC.

This clonotype was counted at least ten times. The gene calls are TRBV11-2 and TRBJ1-2; 7 positions match TRBD1. V was pared by 1 base and J by 4 bases, with 3 bases of the junction left unmatched. There are 14 residues in the CDR3. CDR1 and CDR2 (germline): SGHAT, FQNNGV. The CDR3 sequence is CASSLVRQGYGYTF. As DNA, the CDR3 is TGTGCCAGCAGCTTAGTTCGACAGGGCTATGGCTACACCTTC.

V usage is TRBV20-1 and J usage is TRBJ2-1; 7 bases are a match to TRBD2. CDR1 DFQATT and CDR2 SNEGSKA come from the germline V gene (reference sequence). J gave up 5 bases and V 2 bases, and 6 bases lay outside the gene matches. This CDR3 has 14 residues. The CDR3 bases are TGCAGTGCTAGAAAGACTAGCACGAACAATGAGCAGTTCTTC. As protein: CSARKTSTNNEQFF.

The chain has TRBV27 and TRBJ1-1, with D perhaps matching TRBD1 (6 bases). Between the trimmed V and J ends, which lost 5 bases and 4 bases, there was a span of 14 bases. CDR1 and CDR2 (germline): MNHEY, SMNVEV (reference sequence). The length of the CDR3 is 14 residues. The CDR3 here is CASSRWTEGTEAFF. The CDR3 DNA reads as TGTGCCAGCAGTAGATGGACAGAGGGCACTGAAGCTTTCTTT.

The chain carries TRBV24-1 and TRBJ2-7; 8 nucleotides line up with TRBD1. The CDR3 has 11 residues. Trimming took 9 bases from V and 4 from J; bases not matched to a gene: 1. Looked up from germline, CDR1 is KGHDR and CDR2 is SFDVKD. The CDR3 is CATRDRYEQYF. Written as DNA, the CDR3 is TGTGCCACCCGGGACAGGTACGAGCAGTACTTC.

This clonotype has at least ten counts. The V gene is TRBV9, the J gene TRBJ2-1; D not resolved. The ends were cut back, 0 bases at V and 5 bases at J, with 12 bases in the middle. Looked up from germline, CDR1 is SGDLS and CDR2 is YYNGEE. The length of the CDR3 is 15 residues. The CDR3 here is CASSVGWLGNNEQFF. The CDR3 coding sequence is TGTGCCAGCAGCGTAGGGTGGCTAGGTAACAATGAGCAGTTCTTC.

This clonotype was seen a few times. The rearrangement links TRBV3-1 to TRBJ2-2, with D unresolved. This CDR3 spans 15 amino acids. Deletions cut 1 base from V and 6 bases from J, with 12 bases between. Per germline, CDR1 LGHDT and CDR2 YNNKEL (reference sequence). This CDR3 reads CASSQVARSPGELFF. The CDR3, as DNA: TGTGCCAGCAGCCAAGTCGCCAGGTCCCCCGGGGAGCTGTTTTTT.

The chain joins TRBV7-2 to TRBJ2-3; 9 positions agree with TRBD2. After removal of 5 bases from V and 5 bases from J, the junction contained 11 bases not matched to a gene. Germline-derived CDR1 and CDR2 are SGHTA and FQGNSA. This CDR3 comprises 16 residues. The DNA for the CDR3 is TGTGCCAGCAGCCCTATTAGCGGGAGTGGTGGAGATACGCAGTATTTT. Protein product: CASSPISGSGGDTQYF.

Here the CDR3 reads CAISESGGSSGNTIYF. The CDR3, as DNA: TGTGCCATCAGTGAGTCGGGTGGTAGCTCTGGAAACACCATATATTTT. This sequence joins TRBV10-3 and TRBJ1-3; D unclear. Trimming removed 0 bases from V and 0 bases from J, with 9 bases in between. Germline CDR1 reads ENHRY; CDR2 reads SYGVKD. The CDR3 contains 16 residues.

The J gene is TRBJ2-7, the V gene TRBV9; 13 bases are shared with TRBD2. V lost 0 bases to trimming and J lost 3 bases; unmatched junction nucleotides: 6. Germline V gives CDR1 SGDLS, CDR2 YYNGEE. This CDR3 has 17 residues. The CDR3 loop is CASSVGPGLAGNYEQYF. CDR3 DNA: TGTGCCAGCAGCGTAGGTCCGGGACTAGCGGGGAACTACGAGCAGTACTTC.

The chain uses TRBV6-1 and TRBJ2-3; the match to TRBD2 covers 14 bases. CDR3 length: 16 amino acids. Per germline, CDR1 MNHNS and CDR2 SASEGT. Unmatched junction bases numbered 2, after V lost 6 bases and J lost 0 bases. The CDR3 region has the DNA TGTGCCAGCAGCGGGACTAGCGGGGGTAGCACAGATACGCAGTATTTT. Translation gives CASSGTSGGSTDTQYF.

This clonotype was observed a handful of times. The genes are TRBV4-3 and TRBJ1-3; a weak D match, TRBD1 (5 bases). The CDR3 totals 19 residues. The V end lost 2 bases, the J end lost 0 bases, and 20 bases lay between the germline ends. Germline CDR1 and CDR2: LGHNA and YSLEER. In DNA form, the CDR3 reads TGCGCCAGCAGCCAATATTCCTGGGGCTCGGAGGACTCTGGAAACACCATATATTTT. It codes for CASSQYSWGSEDSGNTIYF.

This clonotype appeared many times. The chain uses TRBV7-2 and TRBJ1-1; a possible D gene is TRBD1 (5 bases). In germline, CDR1 is SGHTA, CDR2 FQGNSA. CDR3 length: 15 residues. V was clipped by 1 base and J by 0 bases, with 9 bases between them. The CDR3 DNA reads as TGTGCCAGCAGCTTAGTTGAAGGGGTGAACACTGAAGCTTTCTTT. Translation: CASSLVEGVNTEAFF.

The sample holds a few counts of this clonotype. The V and J genes are TRBV5-5 and TRBJ1-3; a possible D gene is TRBD1 (5 bases). The CDR3 covers 16 residues. With 4 bases removed from V and 0 bases from J, the gap between germline ends came to 14 bases. Germline V CDR1 and CDR2: SGHKS, YYEKEE (reference sequence). Here the CDR3 DNA reads TGTGCCAGCAGCACCCTCGGGGGGGGCTCTGGAAACACCATATATTTT. The encoded protein is CASSTLGGGSGNTIYF.

A remark on this clonotype: Possible read error: a much larger clone is one base away. The V call is TRBV12-3 or TRBV12-4, the J call TRBJ2-3; D tentatively reads TRBD1 or TRBD2 (5 bases each). This CDR3 is 14 amino acids long. The CDR3, as DNA: TGTGCCTGCAGTCCCCGGGACAGCACAGATACGCAGTATTTT. Amino acid sequence: CACSPRDSTDTQYF.

This clonotype was seen repeatedly, ten times or more. V is TRBV6-5 and J is TRBJ2-3; 9 bases are shared with TRBD2. The germline gives CDR1 MNHEY, CDR2 SVGAGI. The CDR3 covers 16 residues. J was trimmed by 0 bases and V by 0 bases; bases with no gene match: 1. CDR3 in DNA: TGTGCCAGCAGTTACTCTCTAGCGGGGAGCACAGATACGCAGTATTTT. This translates into CASSYSLAGSTDTQYF.

As to this clonotype: A much larger clone differs from this one at a single base, so this may be a read error. The chain joins TRBV6-1 to TRBJ2-4; D unresolved. The J call may be faulty, since TRBJ2-7 better matches the DNA end. In germline, CDR1 is MNHNS, CDR2 SASEGT. This CDR3 spans 12 amino acids. As DNA, the CDR3 is TGTGCCGGCACCCAATGGGCATACGAGCAGTACTTC. It codes for CAGTQWAYEQYF.

This clonotype was detected many times. V gene TRBV18 combines with J gene TRBJ2-6; TRBD2 aligns across 7 bases. The J segment lost 2 bases and the V segment lost 3 bases, leaving 1 base of the junction unmatched. Germline loops: CDR1 KGHSH, CDR2 LQKENI. This CDR3 spans 15 amino acids. CDR3 DNA: TGTGCCAGCTCACCCGCGGGGGCTGGGGCCAACGTCCTGACTTTC. As protein: CASSPAGAGANVLTF.

The chain uses TRBV13 and TRBJ2-3; TRBD2 matches 7 bases. The CDR3 has 15 amino acids. Trimming cost V 3 bases and J 5 bases; bases outside gene matches: 8. Germline V gene data show CDR1 as PRHDT and CDR2 as FYEKMQ (reference sequence). Here the CDR3 DNA reads TGTGCCAGCAGCTTGGCGGGAGCGGTTGGAGATACGCAGTATTTT. Its protein product is CASSLAGAVGDTQYF.

The chain is built from TRBV6-5 and TRBJ1-2, with D perhaps matching TRBD1 (6 bases). V dropped 0 bases and J dropped 3 bases, with 11 bases sitting between them. The CDR3 runs to 15 residues. Germline V lookup: CDR1 MNHEY, CDR2 SVGAGI. CDR3 sequence (DNA): TGTGCCAGCAGTTACTCGATTGGGACACACTATGGCTACACCTTC. Its protein product is CASSYSIGTHYGYTF.

CDR3 sequence (DNA): TGTGCCAGCAGCCTACGACAGGGTTCGGCCGGGGAGCTGTTTTTT. It is translated as CASSLRQGSAGELFF. V is TRBV7-8 and J is TRBJ2-2; 7 bases fit TRBD1. CDR3 length: 15 amino acids. Germline V lookup: CDR1 SGHVS, CDR2 FQNEAQ. J lost 6 bases, V lost 5 bases, and 9 bases had no gene match.

This chain connects TRBV5-1 to TRBJ1-4; 7 positions match TRBD1. This CDR3 region has 14 residues. Germline trimming cut 4 bases from V and 2 bases from J; bases unmatched to any gene: 2. The germline gives CDR1 SGHRS, CDR2 YFSETQ. The CDR3 nucleotides are TGCGCCAGCAGCGGGGACAGTACTAATGAAAAACTGTTTTTT. It encodes CASSGDSTNEKLFF.

This sequence joins TRBV20-1 and TRBJ2-7; D possibly uses TRBD1 or TRBD2 (5 bases each). The CDR3 has 13 residues. With 4 bases removed from V and 0 bases from J, the gap between germline ends came to 10 bases. CDR1 and CDR2 from the germline V gene are DFQATT and SNEGSKA (reference sequence). The CDR3 loop is CSATRDGSYEQYF. The DNA of the CDR3 is TGCAGTGCTACCCGGGACGGCTCCTACGAGCAGTACTTC.

In regard to this clonotype: This may be a read error, as it is one base from a much larger clone. The chain recombines TRBV20-1 with TRBJ1-4; D gene ambiguous. V was clipped by 5 bases and J by 8 bases, with 15 bases between them. CDR1 and CDR2 (germline): DFQATT, SNEGSKA (reference sequence). The length of the CDR3 is 13 residues. CDR3 sequence (DNA): TGCAGTGCTCCCTTAGGAGCGGCGGAAAAACTGTTTTTT. Protein product: CSAPLGAAEKLFF.